The source of this T cell receptor beta chain is a study of blood T cell repertoires in COVID-19. Whole-study context: Some COVID-19 samples were acute and others convalescent; all came from the United States, Italy and Spain. Sources were T cells, B-cell-depleted T cells, or PBMCs; the material itself was cDNA or gDNA.

Trimming removed 0 bases at V and 0 bases at J, with 4 bases between. Germline CDR1 reads SGHRS; CDR2 reads YFSETQ. The CDR3 is 15 amino acids. This clone appeared a few times. Per the study methods: Quantification of nucleated cells was approximated via reference gene primer amplification. Repertoires were generated with immunoSEQ multiplex PCR, while TCRdb's copy carries only in-frame clones and drops some. D and trimming were read from the DNA, whereas the V and J calls and clone size are those reported in that table. The data contain about 150,000 clones, approximately 82% of them singletons. This sequence joins TRBV5-1 and TRBJ2-6; D is uncertain. This TCR was sampled from a woman aged 80 or older with active or convalescent COVID-19. Sequencing input: peripheral blood. The CDR3: CASSLEYSGANVLTF. The CDR3 DNA follows: TGCGCCAGCAGCTTGGAATACTCTGGGGCCAACGTCCTGACTTTC.